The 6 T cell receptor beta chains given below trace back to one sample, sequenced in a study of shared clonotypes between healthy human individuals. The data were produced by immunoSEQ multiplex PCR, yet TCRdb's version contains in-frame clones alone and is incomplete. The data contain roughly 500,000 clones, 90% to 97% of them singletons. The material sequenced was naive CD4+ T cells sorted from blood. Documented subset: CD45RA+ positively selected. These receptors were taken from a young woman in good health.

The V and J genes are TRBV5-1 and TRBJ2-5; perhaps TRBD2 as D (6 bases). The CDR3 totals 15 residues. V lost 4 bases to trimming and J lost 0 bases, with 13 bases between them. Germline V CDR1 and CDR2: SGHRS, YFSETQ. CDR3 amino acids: CASSRGTLYQETQYF. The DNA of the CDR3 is TGCGCCAGCAGCCGTGGGACTCTGTACCAAGAGACCCAGTACTTC.

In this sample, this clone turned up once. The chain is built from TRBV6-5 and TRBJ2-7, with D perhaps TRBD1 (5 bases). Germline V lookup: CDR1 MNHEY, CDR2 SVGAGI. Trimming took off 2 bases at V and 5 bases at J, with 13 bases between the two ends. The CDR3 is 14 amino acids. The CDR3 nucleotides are TGTGCCAGCAGTTACGGGTATTCAGGGCACGAGCAGTACTTC. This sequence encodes CASSYGYSGHEQYF.

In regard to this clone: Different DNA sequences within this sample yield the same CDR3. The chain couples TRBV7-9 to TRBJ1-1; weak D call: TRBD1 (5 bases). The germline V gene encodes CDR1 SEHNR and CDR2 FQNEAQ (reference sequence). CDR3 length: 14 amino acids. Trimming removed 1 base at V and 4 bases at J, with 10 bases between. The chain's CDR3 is CASSLVAGATEAFF. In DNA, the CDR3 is TGTGCCAGCAGCTTAGTTGCTGGGGCCACTGAAGCTTTCTTT.

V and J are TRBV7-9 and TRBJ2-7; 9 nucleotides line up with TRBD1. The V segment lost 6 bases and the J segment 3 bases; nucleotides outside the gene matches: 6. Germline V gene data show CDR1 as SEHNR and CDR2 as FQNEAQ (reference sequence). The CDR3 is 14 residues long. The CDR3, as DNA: TGTGCCAGCAGTGGACAGGGGAACCTCTACGAGCAGTACTTC. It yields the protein CASSGQGNLYEQYF.

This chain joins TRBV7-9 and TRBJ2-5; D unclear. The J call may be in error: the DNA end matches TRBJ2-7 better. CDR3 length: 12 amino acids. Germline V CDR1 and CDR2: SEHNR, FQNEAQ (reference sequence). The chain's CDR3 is CASRRVNYEQYF. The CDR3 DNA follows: TGTGCCAGCAGACGGGTAAACTACGAGCAGTACTTC.

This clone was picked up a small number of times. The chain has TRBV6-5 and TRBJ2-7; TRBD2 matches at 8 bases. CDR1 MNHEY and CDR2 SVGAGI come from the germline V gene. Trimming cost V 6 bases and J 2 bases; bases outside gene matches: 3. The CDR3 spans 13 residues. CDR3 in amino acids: CASRQREPYEQYF. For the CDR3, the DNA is TGTGCCAGCAGACAGCGGGAGCCCTACGAGCAGTACTTC.